This T cell receptor beta chain was sequenced for a study of control samples from healthy donors and cancer patients. TCRdb keeps only in-frame clones here, not all; method: immunoSEQ multiplex PCR. The sample has tens of thousands of clones; more than 70% are singletons. This CDR3 has 13 residues. The germline V and J ends were trimmed by 6 bases and 5 bases, with 13 bases remaining between them. CDR1 SNHLY and CDR2 FYNNEI come from the germline V gene. The sequenced sample consisted of PBMCs. The gene calls are TRBV2 and TRBJ2-5, with D possibly TRBD2 on 6 matching bases. This receptor was obtained from a man in his sixties with colorectal cancer. CDR3 sequence (DNA): TGTGCCAGCAGGCGGACTACGGCTGAGACCCAGTACTTC. This encodes CASRRTTAETQYF.